This T cell receptor beta chain emerged from a study of T cell responses to AZD1222 COVID-19 vaccine. Overall study context: Second-dose recipients at about 4 or about 12 weeks were treated as one pooled group.

The CDR3 totals 12 residues. The V gene end was trimmed by 3 bases and the J gene end by 7 bases; junction bases not matched to a gene: 1. CDR1 is GTSNPN and CDR2 is SVGIG in the germline V gene (reference sequence). Libraries were prepared by immunoSEQ multiplex PCR; TCRdb keeps only in-frame clonotypes and omits some of them. The sample includes fewer than 200,000 clones, 85% to 95% of them seen just once. Concerning this clone: Its antigen remains unknown.

Study-level results: Seropositive at baseline were only five or six AZD1222 recipients.

V is TRBV30 and J is TRBJ2-2; 8 bases match TRBD2. The sequence came from an adult in good health. Here the sequenced sample was peripheral blood, taken on day 0 of AZD1222 vaccination. The CDR3 bases are TGTGCCTGGAGCGCGGGGGGCGGGGAGCTGTTTTTT. It encodes CAWSAGGGELFF.